Shown below are 29 T cell receptor beta chains from a single sample sequenced in a study of regulatory T cells in long-lasting Graves disease (dated by TCRdb to the early 2020s). Libraries were built with multiplex PCR. This sample was sequenced with an Illumina HiSeq 4000. CDR3 regions were amplified by Arm-PCR with iRepertoire HTBI primers to construct TCR beta libraries. TCRdb ran its own pipeline on the public reads, namely fastp trimming at Q25 and MiXCR clone calling, and kept in-frame beta chains. A single entry per CDR3 protein holds the most common genes and DNA from its merged rows. This sample gives roughly 430,000 distinct CDR3 sequences in total; about a sixth of them show up just once. Approximately 12% of the sample is in the top ten clones. Sample time point, as interpreted from the label and publication: newly diagnosed GD, antithyroid drugs for less than 3 months. For both TCR sequencing and RNA sequencing, RNA was extracted from PBMCs using TRIzol.

These same records also appear under a second study, on T cells in Graves' hyperthyroidism and ophthalmopathy.

This material consisted of peripheral blood mononuclear cells (PBMCs), taken at new diagnosis, from a patient treated with antithyroid drugs. The receptors originated from a woman in her twenties or thirties with Graves disease. Donor details come from another sample of the same person, matched by shared clones.

This clonotype was counted at least ten times. The V and J genes are TRBV18 and TRBJ2-7, with 10 nucleotides matching TRBD2. Germline trimming cut 4 bases from V and 2 bases from J; bases unmatched to any gene: 8. Germline V lookup: CDR1 KGHSH, CDR2 LQKENI. The CDR3 length is 16 residues. CDR3 sequence reads: CASSRVAGGQAYEQYF. Written as DNA, the CDR3 is TGTGCCAGCTCACGGGTAGCGGGAGGACAGGCCTACGAGCAGTACTTC.

The chain has TRBV27 and TRBJ2-1; no clear D. The V gene's germline CDR1 is MNHEY and CDR2 SMNVEV (reference sequence). This CDR3 has 17 residues. With 1 base removed from V and 0 bases from J, the gap between germline ends came to 13 bases. For the CDR3, the DNA is TGTGCCAGCAGTTTATTGGGTTTCCAAAGCTCCTACAATGAGCAGTTCTTC. Translated, it gives CASSLLGFQSSYNEQFF.

This rearrangement joins TRBV7-3 to TRBJ2-3; the match to TRBD2 covers 13 bases. The junction had 7 bases not matched to a gene; V was cut back by 5 bases and J by 2 bases. CDR1 is SGHTA, CDR2 FQGTGA, per germline. This CDR3 contains 17 residues. DNA for the CDR3: TGTGCCAGCAGCCCCGGACTAGCGGGAGCGACCACAGATACGCAGTATTTT. Its translation: CASSPGLAGATTDTQYF.

This clonotype was found many times. This chain joins TRBV5-1 and TRBJ2-3; 8 bases align to TRBD1. The CDR3 runs 15 residues. Trimming took 1 base from V and 1 from J; bases not matched to a gene: 2. Germline CDR1 and CDR2: SGHRS and YFSETQ. The CDR3 nucleotides are TGCGCCAGCAGCTTGATGACAGGGGGCACAGATACGCAGTATTTT. It is translated as CASSLMTGGTDTQYF.

The sample holds a few counts of this clonotype. This chain connects TRBV7-9 to TRBJ2-7; no clear D gene. The CDR3 consists of 14 residues. Germline V lookup: CDR1 SEHNR, CDR2 FQNEAQ (reference sequence). With 5 bases removed from V and 7 bases from J, the gap between germline ends came to 18 bases. This CDR3 reads CASSAKRTLWEQYF. CDR3 nucleotides: TGTGCCAGCAGCGCCAAGCGAACCCTGTGGGAGCAGTACTTC.

The table lists this clonotype with a few counts. V is TRBV28 and J is TRBJ1-2, with D possibly matching TRBD1 (5 bases). Germline CDR1 reads MDHEN; CDR2 reads SYDVKM. V lost 10 bases, J lost 8 bases, and 14 bases lay in between. The CDR3 loop spans 11 amino acids. Written as DNA, the CDR3 is TGTGCCACCACCGGGGACGCCGGCTACACCTTC. This encodes CATTGDAGYTF.

This clonotype was detected ten times or more. The CDR3 here is CASSRGQLNEQFF. CDR3 bases: TGTGCCAGCAGCCGAGGACAGCTAAATGAGCAGTTCTTC. The rearrangement joins TRBV3-1 to TRBJ2-1, with D possibly TRBD1 on 6 matching bases. Deletions cut 4 bases from V and 7 bases from J, with 11 bases between. This CDR3 is built from 13 residues. Germline V CDR1 and CDR2: LGHDT, YNNKEL (reference sequence).

The V gene is TRBV14, the J gene TRBJ2-1, with D possibly being TRBD2 (6 bases). The ends were cut back, 1 base at V and 4 bases at J, with 14 bases in the middle. CDR1 is SGHDN, CDR2 FVKESK, per germline. The CDR3 runs to 16 residues. The CDR3 reads CASSQAGRLGYNEQFF. In nucleotides, the CDR3 is TGTGCCAGCAGCCAAGCGGGAAGACTAGGGTACAATGAGCAGTTCTTC.

This chain links TRBV4-3 with TRBJ1-2; no clear D gene. V lost 3 bases, J lost 4 bases, and 9 bases lay in between. CDR3 length: 13 residues. CDR1 is LGHNA and CDR2 is YSLEER in the germline V gene. CDR3 in DNA: TGCGCCAGCAGCCAGACCTCGGCCTATGGCTACACCTTC. The encoded protein is CASSQTSAYGYTF.

This clonotype was detected a few times. The J gene is TRBJ1-1, the V gene TRBV18; D perhaps matches TRBD1 (6 bases). Trimming shortened V by 3 bases and J by 1 base, and 15 bases separated the two germline ends. From germline, CDR1 is KGHSH and CDR2 LQKENI. The CDR3 has 16 residues. The CDR3 loop reads CASSPGGRGSNTEAFF. The CDR3 DNA is TGTGCCAGCTCACCTGGGGGCAGGGGTTCGAACACTGAAGCTTTCTTT.

This clonotype showed up just a few times. A much larger clone is a single base away; this may be a read error. This chain links TRBV28 with TRBJ1-5; 7 nucleotides line up with TRBD1. The CDR3 sequence is 15 residues long. From germline, CDR1 is MDHEN and CDR2 SYDVKM. CDR3: CASHQGDLGVQLQHF. For the CDR3, the DNA is TGTGCCAGCCATCAGGGGGACCTTGGAGTTCAGCTCCAGCATTTT.

In DNA, the CDR3 is TGTGCCAGCAGCCCTGGCCGGACGGGCTTTGGGCCCCAGCATTTT. Translated, it gives CASSPGRTGFGPQHF. This rearrangement joins TRBV6-1 to TRBJ1-5; the D is unclear. V lost 6 bases and J 9 bases, leaving 21 bases between the germline ends. The CDR3 is 15 residues long. Germline V gene sequence: CDR1 MNHNS, CDR2 SASEGT.

This clonotype was counted at least ten times. This rearrangement joins TRBV12-3 or TRBV12-4 to TRBJ2-7, with 10 nucleotides matching TRBD1. The V and J ends lost 9 bases and 3 bases, in that order; junction bases with no gene match: 5. The CDR3 extends over 13 amino acids. The CDR3 reads CASGQGGFYEQYF. The CDR3 DNA reads as TGTGCCAGTGGACAGGGGGGATTCTACGAGCAGTACTTC.

This clonotype came up many times. This chain joins TRBV10-3 and TRBJ2-7; 16 bases map to TRBD2. Germline V gives CDR1 ENHRY, CDR2 SYGVKD. The junction had 5 bases not matched to a gene; V was cut back by 5 bases and J by 1 base. The CDR3 runs 17 residues. The CDR3 bases are TGTGCCATCAGTACCGGGACTAGCGGGAGGGGGTCCTACGAGCAGTACTTC. This gives the protein CAISTGTSGRGSYEQYF.

This clonotype was seen only a few times. A much bigger clone sits one base away, suggesting this may be a read error. For the CDR3, the DNA is TGTGCCAGCAGTTTCTCGGACAGAACCTACGAGCAGTACTTC. Its protein is CASSFSDRTYEQYF. The chain uses TRBV12-3 or TRBV12-4 and TRBJ2-7, with D perhaps TRBD1 (6 bases). The CDR3 loop spans 14 amino acids. The V and J ends lost 3 bases and 2 bases respectively, with 11 bases between them.

This clonotype has a count of ten or more. The rearrangement links TRBV11-2 to TRBJ2-1; TRBD2 matches at 11 bases. V lost 1 base and J lost 10; bases outside the gene matches: 6. CDR1 and CDR2 (germline): SGHAT, FQNNGV. The CDR3 spans 15 residues. The CDR3 here is CASSLVAGGTREQFF. The CDR3 nucleotides are TGTGCCAGCAGCTTAGTAGCGGGAGGGACGAGGGAGCAGTTCTTC.

Points on this clonotype: A read error may account for a junction end that differs from germline. V usage is TRBV13 and J usage is TRBJ2-7, with 8 positions matching TRBD1. The length of the CDR3 is 15 residues. The germline V gene encodes CDR1 PRHDT and CDR2 FYEKMQ (reference sequence). The CDR3 loop is CTSSFRTGLNYEQYF. The CDR3 DNA follows: TGTACCAGCAGCTTTAGGACAGGGCTGAACTACGAGCAGTACTTC.

This clonotype has a handful of counts. A clone one base away is much larger, so this may be a read error. V is TRBV28 and J is TRBJ2-7, with 10 nucleotides matching TRBD2. The germline V gene encodes CDR1 MDHEN and CDR2 SYDVKM. V was clipped by 4 bases and J by 1 base; unmatched bases: 10. This CDR3 region has 17 residues. DNA of the CDR3: TGTGCCAGCAGTTCATTGCCCGGGACTAGCGTTTCCTACGAGCAGTACTTC. It yields the protein CASSSLPGTSVSYEQYF.

The chain uses TRBV12-3 or TRBV12-4 and TRBJ2-1; the match to TRBD2 covers 7 bases. The CDR3 has 14 residues. The ends lost 6 bases at V and 10 bases at J; junction bases unmatched: 12. The CDR3 DNA sequence: TGTGCCAGCAGGAGCCGGGACTATCCGGCGGAGCAGTTCTTC. Its protein product is CASRSRDYPAEQFF.

This clonotype came up once. This chain connects TRBV12-3 or TRBV12-4 to TRBJ1-6, with 10 bases matching TRBD1. The CDR3 has 16 residues. After removal of 4 bases from V and 9 bases from J, the junction contained 9 bases not matched to a gene. CDR3 sequence reads: CASSSGTGALRSPLHF. The CDR3, as DNA: TGTGCCAGCAGTTCCGGGACAGGGGCGCTTCGTTCACCCCTCCACTTT.

This clonotype was found a few times. This chain joins TRBV20-1 and TRBJ2-5, with TRBD1 as a possible D gene (6 bases). Germline V lookup: CDR1 DFQATT, CDR2 SNEGSKA (reference sequence). The CDR3 consists of 14 residues. V was clipped by 5 bases and J by 4 bases, with 17 bases between them. Here the CDR3 reads CSAFLQGFPETQYF. The CDR3 DNA reads as TGCAGTGCTTTTCTACAGGGTTTTCCAGAGACCCAGTACTTC.

This clonotype was seen at least ten times. The V gene is TRBV5-5, the J gene TRBJ1-3; D is ambiguous. CDR3 size: 15 residues. Trimming stripped 4 bases from V and 0 bases from J, with 11 bases between. CDR1 is SGHKS, CDR2 YYEKEE, per germline (reference sequence). The CDR3 DNA reads as TGTGCCAGCAGCCTGACGCCAAGCTCTGGAAACACCATATATTTT. It encodes CASSLTPSSGNTIYF.

In its sample, this clonotype was seen a few times. The V call is TRBV19, the J call TRBJ1-2, with D possibly TRBD1 on 6 matching bases. V lost 10 bases to trimming and J lost 4 bases, with 25 bases between them. This CDR3 region has 16 residues. The germline CDR1 and CDR2 sequences are LNHDA and SQIVND (reference sequence). DNA of the CDR3: TGTGCCACCTCGACAGGACGACCGTCTAATTCCTATGGCTACACCTTC. Translating it yields CATSTGRPSNSYGYTF.

The chain joins TRBV6-1 to TRBJ1-1; 10 bases are a match to TRBD1. This CDR3 region has 15 residues. The trim removed 6 bases at V and 7 bases at J, leaving 11 bases unmatched. Germline V gene sequence: CDR1 MNHNS, CDR2 SASEGT. CDR3 residues: CASRVTGTGVLEAFF. CDR3 nucleotides: TGTGCCAGCAGGGTAACCGGGACAGGGGTCCTTGAAGCTTTCTTT.

The gene calls are TRBV18 and TRBJ2-7; 9 bases are a match to TRBD1. The germline CDR1 and CDR2 sequences are KGHSH and LQKENI. The CDR3 sequence is 17 residues long. Trimming cost V 0 bases and J 1 base; bases outside gene matches: 7. CDR3 nucleotide sequence: TGTGCCAGCTCACCACCGGTGGGACAGGGTCCTTCCTACGAGCAGTACTTC. This encodes CASSPPVGQGPSYEQYF.

Ten or more counts support this clonotype. The chain uses TRBV11-2 and TRBJ2-7; 7 bases align to TRBD2. The CDR3 contains 15 residues. Looked up from germline, CDR1 is SGHAT and CDR2 is FQNNGV. V was clipped by 4 bases and J by 4 bases; unmatched bases: 10. The CDR3 DNA is TGTGCCAGCAGCTCCTTATGGGGGGGGAATTACGAGCAGTACTTC. As protein: CASSSLWGGNYEQYF. Filled out from reference TRBV11-2 and TRBJ2-7, the complete variable domain reads EAGVAQSPRYKIIEKRQSVAFWCNPISGHATLYWYQQILGQGPKLLIQFQNNGVVDDSQLPKDRFSAERLKGVDSTLKIQPAKLEDSAVYLCASSSLWGGNYEQYFGPGTRLTVT.

This clonotype was recorded at least ten times. The chain is built from TRBV5-1 and TRBJ2-7; TRBD2 might be the D (5 bases). This CDR3 is 14 amino acids long. Germline V CDR1 and CDR2: SGHRS, YFSETQ. V was pared by 1 base and J by 0 bases, with 8 bases between. CDR3 sequence reads: CASSLRTYSYEQYF. The CDR3 DNA is TGCGCCAGCAGCTTGAGGACTTACTCCTACGAGCAGTACTTC.

This clonotype was observed a handful of times. A far larger clone is off by one base, so a read error is likely. This chain joins TRBV12-3 or TRBV12-4 and TRBJ2-1; 15 bases fit TRBD2. This CDR3 has 16 amino acids. The V gene end was trimmed by 5 bases and the J gene end by 10 bases; junction bases not matched to a gene: 9. CDR3 sequence reads: CASSTHGTSGRYEQFF. The CDR3 nucleotides read TGTGCCAGCAGTACCCACGGGACTAGCGGGAGGTACGAGCAGTTCTTC.

This clonotype was detected ten times or more. This chain uses TRBV11-1 with TRBJ2-1; 9 bases match TRBD2. V lost 5 bases, J lost 6 bases, and 14 bases stayed unmatched. CDR1 and CDR2 (germline): SGHAT, FQDESV (reference sequence). The CDR3 totals 17 residues. CDR3 DNA sequence: TGTGCCAGCAGCAGGCCCCCGGGGCTAGCGGGAAGCAATGAGCAGTTCTTC. It specifies CASSRPPGLAGSNEQFF.